One sample yielded the 14 T cell receptor beta chains listed below, sequenced in a study of T cells in narcolepsy. Measured with immunoSEQ multiplex PCR; TCRdb has only the in-frame clones, and not every one. The profile covers about 33,000 clones, with under 90% appearing a single time and around 1.2% taken by the ten largest. Specimen: CD45RA- memory CD4+ T cells from PBMCs. All receptors derive from a human donor with narcolepsy.

The gene calls are TRBV5-4 and TRBJ2-1; D gene uncertain. The V gene's germline CDR1 is SGHNT and CDR2 YYREEE (reference sequence). There are 13 residues in the CDR3. V was clipped by 1 base and J by 9 bases, with 11 bases between them. This chain's CDR3 is CASSLLSDGEQFF. As DNA, the CDR3 is TGTGCCAGCAGCTTGCTCAGCGACGGTGAGCAGTTCTTC.

The chain employs TRBV21-1 and TRBJ2-5; TRBD1, the D gene given by the table, was not confirmed from the DNA. TRBV21-1 is recorded as a pseudogene. The CDR3 contains 13 residues. The CDR3 protein is CASTCGARETQYF. The CDR3 nucleotides are TGTGCCAGCACGTGTGGGGCCCGCGAGACCCAGTACTTC.

This clone was picked up one time. In nucleotides, the CDR3 is TGTGCCAGCAGCAGACAGGGGGGCACAGATACGCAGTATTTT. Translation: CASSRQGGTDTQYF. V and J are TRBV7-3 and TRBJ2-3; 9 bases agree with TRBD1. Germline values: CDR1 SGHTA, CDR2 FQGTGA. The V gene end was trimmed by 5 bases and the J gene end by 1 base; junction bases not matched to a gene: 1. This CDR3 contains 14 residues. Combining the CDR3 with reference TRBV7-3 and TRBJ2-3 gives the whole variable domain GAGVSQTPSNKVTEKGKYVELRCDPISGHTALYWYRQSLGQGPEFLIYFQGTGAADDSGLPNDRFFAVRPEGSVSTLKIQRTERGDSAVYLCASSRQGGTDTQYFGPGTRLTVL.

This chain links TRBV19 with TRBJ2-3; 7 bases are a match to TRBD2. Germline CDR1 LNHDA, CDR2 SQIVND (reference sequence). The CDR3 is 15 residues long. J was trimmed by 5 bases and V by 5 bases; bases with no gene match: 10. CDR3 nucleotides: TGTGCCAGTAGTCACGGAGGGAGGGCCATAGATACGCAGTATTTT. Encoded protein: CASSHGGRAIDTQYF.

This chain links TRBV5-6 with TRBJ1-1; D is ambiguous. CDR1 is SGHDT, CDR2 YYEEEE, per germline. The V and J ends lost 2 bases and 0 bases respectively, with 11 bases between them. The CDR3 consists of 15 residues. The CDR3 nucleotides read TGTGCCAGCAGCTTCCGCAAGCCCCTGAACACTGAAGCTTTCTTT. This gives the protein CASSFRKPLNTEAFF.

The chain combines TRBV10-2 with TRBJ2-1; TRBD2 aligns across 9 bases. The V gene's germline CDR1 is WSHSY and CDR2 SAAADI. The junction had 6 bases not matched to a gene; V was cut back by 0 bases and J by 9 bases. CDR3 size: 15 residues. For the CDR3, the DNA is TGCGCCAGCAGTGAGTCGGCTAGCGGGACTGGTGAGCAGTTCTTC. It codes for CASSESASGTGEQFF.

The gene calls are TRBV25-1 and TRBJ1-6, with 7 bases aligning to TRBD1. V shed 4 bases and J 6 bases; nucleotides not matched to a gene: 3. Germline CDR1 is MGHDK and CDR2 is SYGVNS. The CDR3 has 14 amino acids. CDR3 loop: CASSVGDSNSPLHF. CDR3 nucleotide sequence: TGTGCCAGCAGTGTGGGGGACAGTAATTCACCCCTCCACTTT.

This rearrangement joins TRBV19 to TRBJ2-7; TRBD2 is a possible D gene (6 bases). Germline V gene data show CDR1 as LNHDA and CDR2 as SQIVND (reference sequence). V lost 3 bases to trimming and J lost 4 bases, with 13 bases between them. This CDR3 is built from 14 residues. The CDR3 protein is CASSIVSGEYEQYF. The CDR3 DNA reads TGTGCCAGTAGTATTGTGTCGGGGGAGTACGAGCAGTACTTC.

V gene TRBV6-1 combines with J gene TRBJ2-4; D not certain. The CDR3 is made up of 10 amino acids. Per the germline V gene, CDR1 is MNHNS and CDR2 is SASEGT. V lost 6 bases and J 9 bases, leaving 6 bases between the germline ends. CDR3 bases: TGTGCCAGCAGGAACTTCATTCAGTACTTC. This translates into CASRNFIQYF.

This clone was seen once. The J gene is TRBJ1-1, the V gene TRBV14; no clear D. V lost 2 bases to trimming and J lost 1 base, with 5 bases between them. Germline V CDR1 and CDR2: SGHDN, FVKESK. The CDR3 has 13 residues. CDR3 region: CASSQSRNTEAFF. The CDR3 DNA follows: TGTGCCAGCAGCCAATCCCGGAACACTGAAGCTTTCTTT.

This clone was observed once. The genes are TRBV7-2 and TRBJ2-1; possibly TRBD2 for D (5 bases). The CDR3 is 13 amino acids. Trimming took 5 bases from V and 8 from J, leaving 13 bases between them. Germline V CDR1 and CDR2: SGHTA, FQGNSA. CDR3 sequence: CASSASDFYEQFF. The CDR3 DNA reads as TGTGCCAGCAGCGCATCGGACTTTTATGAGCAGTTCTTC.

The genes are TRBV19 and TRBJ2-1; D remains ambiguous. This CDR3 is built from 12 residues. Germline V lookup: CDR1 LNHDA, CDR2 SQIVND (reference sequence). Trimming took off 0 bases at V and 6 bases at J, with 3 bases between the two ends. The CDR3, as DNA: TGTGCCAGTAGTATAGAGTTCAATGAGCAGTTCTTC. This gives the protein CASSIEFNEQFF. Combining the CDR3 with reference TRBV19 and TRBJ2-1 gives the whole variable domain DGGITQSPKYLFRKEGQNVTLSCEQNLNHDAMYWYRQDPGQGLRLIYYSQIVNDFQKGDIAEGYSVSREKKESFPLTVTSAQKNPTAFYLCASSIEFNEQFFGPGTRLTVL.

The chain combines TRBV6-5 with TRBJ2-7, with D tentatively TRBD1 (6 bases). Germline CDR1 reads MNHEY; CDR2 reads SVGAGI. V dropped 8 bases and J dropped 0 bases, with 17 bases sitting between them. The CDR3 contains 15 residues. CDR3 region: CASYGTTDSSYEQYF. In nucleotides, the CDR3 is TGTGCCAGCTATGGGACAACGGATAGCTCCTACGAGCAGTACTTC.

This clone came up once. The CDR3 nucleotides are TGTGCCAGCAGTCTCGCGGGACAGGGAGCGAGTGAGCAGTACTTC. Protein: CASSLAGQGASEQYF. V gene TRBV27 combines with J gene TRBJ2-7, with 9 bases identical to TRBD1. The V and J ends lost 5 bases and 7 bases, in that order; junction bases with no gene match: 12. The CDR3 extends over 15 amino acids. The germline V gene encodes CDR1 MNHEY and CDR2 SMNVEV (reference sequence).